This note documents a single TCR beta chain sequence. Its target is unknown. Germline-derived CDR1 and CDR2 are LNHDA and SQIVND (reference sequence). The CDR3 totals 14 residues. The sample comes from a study of T cells expressing NK-cell markers. Study as a whole: Obtained from sorted CD3+CD56+NKG2C+, CD3+CD56+NKG2C- and CD3+CD56-NKG2C+ T cells were the TCR beta repertoires. The authors sequenced eight donors, of whom seven were HCMV-seropositive and one was seronegative.

No DNA is given; TCRdb re-called the 5' RACE reads and lists each CDR3 protein once. In all, the sample yields 150,000 to 180,000 distinct CDR3 sequences. Whole-study results and caveats: Topping the CD3+CD56-NKG2C+ fraction as well were these clonotypes, in a few donors.

The V gene is TRBV19, the J gene TRBJ2-1; as DNA is missing, the TRBD1 call by TCRdb cannot be tested. The sequenced sample was blood T cells: a sorted CD56 or NKG2C T cell subset, CD4+ or CD8+ T cells, or bulk PBMC T cells (not recorded which). This TCR came from a woman aged 45-65 years in good health. This CDR3 is CASSIGGPGDEQFF.